The T cell receptor beta chain under discussion was sequenced for a study of shared clonotypes between healthy human individuals (dated by TCRdb to 2018 to 2020). Background on the whole study: The cohort comprised two women and a few men aged 18 to 49 years. For each donor, CD4 naive and CD4 memory were each run on three plates, CD8 naive on two plates, and CD8 memory on one plate. Blood TCR repertoires of about 5 healthy adults were deeply sequenced to estimate repertoire size and the extent of clonotype sharing between individuals. Different laboratories and diverse techniques were used to prepare libraries and sequence TCR repertoires, to increase sequencing depth and limit assay-specific biases. Each donor's leukapheresis produced roughly between roughly 0.85 and 10 billion PBMCs. General findings and caveats noted by the study authors: Based on pairwise subsampling, the degree of clonotype sharing among donors was expected to be affected by sequencing depth. Even with the large sequencing depth, rarefaction of the sorted-subset datasets indicated that sequencing was incomplete. Because the study included only a small number of donors, the genetic and exposure-history diversity represented was limited. Clonotypes shared by all four sorted-subset donors showed higher generation probabilities than non-shared clonotypes. Across a handful of donors, approximately 4.9% of naive CD4, roughly 3.5% of naive CD8, about 2% of memory CD4, and 0.4% of memory CD8 clonotypes were shared. Naive subsets generally had larger estimated clonotype richness than memory subsets did. Sampling was restricted to blood, and TCR repertoires in tissue are likely to differ from TCR repertoires in blood.

Trimming accounts for 2 bases at V and 8 bases at J, while the number of junction bases matched to no gene is 5. The CDR1 and CDR2 encoded by the germline V gene are SGHVS and FQNEAQ. Taken from cysteine to phenylalanine, the CDR3 has 14 residues. The only DNA kept is the CDR3, 42 bases in frame from the first base. The donors were healthy, HIV-negative adults with no recently reported acute infections or vaccinations. All donors were Caucasian adults living in Nashville, Tennessee, USA. CD4+ T cells were enriched through magnetic negative selection, after which naive cells were positively selected on CD45RA and the remaining negative fraction served as the memory subset. After blood collection by leukapheresis, PBMCs were isolated using Ficoll-Histopaque density gradient centrifugation and then cryopreserved in the vapor phase of liquid nitrogen. Purity and quantity of every magnetically sorted T cell population were checked by analytical flow cytometry. Genomic DNA was isolated from every sorted fraction and measured by UV absorbance on a Nanodrop 2000c.

A word on this clone: Its antigen is not yet known. Base qualities are missing; no much larger clone stands one base away.

Using the deep immunoSEQ assay, TCR CDR3 regions were amplified from genomic DNA by multiplex PCR. For each cell subset, the extracted genomic DNA was distributed evenly across all wells of several immunoSEQ 96-well plates, and each plate served as one replicate. For sorted subsets, roughly 200 ng of genomic DNA, equivalent to 25,000 to 35,000 T cell genomes, went into each replicate PCR. Purified libraries were measured with a Qubit 3.0 fluorometer, size-checked on a Bioanalyzer 2100, and measured again with the KAPA Library Quantification kit. Each immunoSEQ 96-well plate was sequenced on its own single-read 150-cycle Illumina NextSeq 550 flow cell. The paper's processing steps were these. The immunoSEQ output contained only junctional sequences without quality scores, so filtering could not match that applied to full-length reads. Sequences were annotated with PyIR, a Python wrapper for IgBLAST v1.9, using IMGT germline references to assign V/J genes and CDR3. Reads with weak V/J assignments (E-value above 1e-6), missing CDR3, stop codons, out-of-frame junctions, or ambiguous translated residues were removed. V3J clonotypes were defined as sequences sharing the same inferred V gene, J gene, and CDR3 amino acid sequence. To compute the percentage overlap between repertoires, the number of shared unique clonotypes was divided by the size of the smaller repertoire. Richness of each repertoire was evaluated using RTK rarefaction, the Chao1 estimator, and Recon v2.1 estimates of unobserved clonotypes. Generation probabilities for all TCRbeta clonotypes obtained by the gDNA method from four donors were computed using OLGA. TCRdb obtained this table from immuneACCESS and retained in-frame rearrangements with V and J assigned. These tables miss some clones; where compared with another copy, unresolved V genes account for less than half of the shortfall, and the remainder is unexplained. The V and J calls and clone size are taken from that table; D and trimming were inferred from the DNA. This sample is represented by 2 million to 2.5 million clones; approximately 95% of them were singletons. Of the sample, 0.13% falls within the top ten clones.

Material: naive CD4+ T cells sorted from blood. What the cell subset or site label conveys for this sample: CD45RA+ positively selected. This receptor was obtained from a man aged 18 to 30 in good health. Recombination linked TRBV7-8 to TRBJ1-2; TRBD1 fits 10 bases in the junction. This receptor has the CDR3 CASSLRGQGNGYTF. The DNA reads as follows: TGTGCCAGCAGCTTAAGGGGACAGGGGAACGGCTACACCTTC.